The text below deals with one T cell receptor beta chain. The antigen is not known. The sample originates from a study of identifying expanded T cells in peripheral blood. Whole-study findings and limits: Over two and four weeks, about 16 and 19 clones changed, versus around 1.3 between replicates. Variance in clone template counts between roughly 2-week samples significantly increased with total template count across all healthy donors.

The ends were cut back, 2 bases at V and 1 base at J, with 5 bases in the middle. CDR1 and CDR2 from the germline V gene are SGHVS and FQNEAQ. This CDR3 region has 13 residues. Measured with immunoSEQ multiplex PCR; TCRdb has only the in-frame clones, and not every one. The sample shows around 81,000 clones, approximately 84% of them seen only once. This chain joins TRBV7-8 and TRBJ1-1; the D is unclear. This receptor was obtained from a person between 18 and 75 years old in good health. Sequencing was done on a sample of blood. CDR3 sequence: CASSLRENTEAFF. DNA of the CDR3: TGTGCCAGCAGCTTAAGGGAGAACACTGAAGCTTTCTTT.